Reported below is one T cell receptor (beta chain). The antigen remains unidentified. Trimming cost V 5 bases and J 0 bases, with 11 bases left between them. Germline CDR1 and CDR2: MNHEY and SMNVEV (reference sequence). This CDR3 has 16 amino acids. The data derive from a study of identical twins. Study conclusions and caveats: The abundant beta clonotypes from cord blood had fewer insertions, and memory repertoires had none of this. Where beta out-of-frame sequences were concerned, excess twin sharing was weaker.

MiXCR, run by TCRdb on the 5' RACE reads, gives a single entry per CDR3 protein. The table lists approximately 680,000 distinct CDR3 sequences, roughly 6.6% of them singletons, with around 1.6% in the top ten. These records were also assigned to another study, of yellow fever vaccine responses in identical twins.

Sequencing input: PBMCs. The sequence derives from a woman younger than 35 in good health. The chain links TRBV27 to TRBJ2-6; tentative D call: TRBD2 (5 bases). CDR3 loop: CASSATTSSGANVLTF. For the CDR3, the DNA is TGTGCCAGCAGTGCCACCACTAGCTCTGGGGCCAACGTCCTGACTTTC. The complete variable domain, with remaining parts taken from reference TRBV27 and TRBJ2-6, reads EAQVTQNPRYLITVTGKKLTVTCSQNMNHEYMSWYRQDPGLGLRQIYYSMNVEVTDKGDVPEGYKVSRKEKRNFPLILESPSPNQTSLYFCASSATTSSGANVLTFGAGSRLTVL.